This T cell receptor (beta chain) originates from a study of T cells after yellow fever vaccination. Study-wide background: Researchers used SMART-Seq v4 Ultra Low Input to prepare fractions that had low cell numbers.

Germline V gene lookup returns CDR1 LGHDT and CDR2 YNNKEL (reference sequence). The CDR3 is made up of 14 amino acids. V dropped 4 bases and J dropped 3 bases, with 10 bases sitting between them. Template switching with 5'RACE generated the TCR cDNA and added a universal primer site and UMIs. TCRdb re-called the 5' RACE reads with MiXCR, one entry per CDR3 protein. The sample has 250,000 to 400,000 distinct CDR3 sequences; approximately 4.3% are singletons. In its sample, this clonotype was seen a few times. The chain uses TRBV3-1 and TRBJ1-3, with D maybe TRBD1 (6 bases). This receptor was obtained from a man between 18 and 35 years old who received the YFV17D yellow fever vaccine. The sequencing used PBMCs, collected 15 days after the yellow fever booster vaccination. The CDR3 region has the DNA TGTGCCAGCAGCCCGGGGGGCCTTGGAAACACCATATATTTT. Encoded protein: CASSPGGLGNTIYF.